This T cell receptor beta chain was identified during a study of T cell responses to AZD1222 COVID-19 vaccine. V lost 4 bases, J lost 11 bases, and 12 bases lay in between. This CDR3 contains 12 residues. Germline V gives CDR1 SGHDN, CDR2 FVKESK. Sequencing used immunoSEQ multiplex PCR; TCRdb keeps in-frame clones, though not all of them. The sample carries 150,000 to 180,000 clones, roughly nine tenths recorded once. The specimen comprised peripheral blood, sampled on day 0 of AZD1222 vaccination. The origin of this receptor is an adult in good health. This rearrangement joins TRBV14 to TRBJ2-1; D unclear. The CDR3 coding sequence is TGTGCCAGCAGCCCCGCCCGGTATCAGCAGTTCTTC. Translated: CASSPARYQQFF. Using reference TRBV14 and TRBJ2-1 for the parts outside the CDR3, the full variable domain is EAGVTQFPSHSVIEKGQTVTLRCDPISGHDNLYWYRRVMGKEIKFLLHFVKESKQDESGMPNNRFLAERTGGTYSTLKVQPAELEDSGVYFCASSPARYQQFFGPGTRLTVL.